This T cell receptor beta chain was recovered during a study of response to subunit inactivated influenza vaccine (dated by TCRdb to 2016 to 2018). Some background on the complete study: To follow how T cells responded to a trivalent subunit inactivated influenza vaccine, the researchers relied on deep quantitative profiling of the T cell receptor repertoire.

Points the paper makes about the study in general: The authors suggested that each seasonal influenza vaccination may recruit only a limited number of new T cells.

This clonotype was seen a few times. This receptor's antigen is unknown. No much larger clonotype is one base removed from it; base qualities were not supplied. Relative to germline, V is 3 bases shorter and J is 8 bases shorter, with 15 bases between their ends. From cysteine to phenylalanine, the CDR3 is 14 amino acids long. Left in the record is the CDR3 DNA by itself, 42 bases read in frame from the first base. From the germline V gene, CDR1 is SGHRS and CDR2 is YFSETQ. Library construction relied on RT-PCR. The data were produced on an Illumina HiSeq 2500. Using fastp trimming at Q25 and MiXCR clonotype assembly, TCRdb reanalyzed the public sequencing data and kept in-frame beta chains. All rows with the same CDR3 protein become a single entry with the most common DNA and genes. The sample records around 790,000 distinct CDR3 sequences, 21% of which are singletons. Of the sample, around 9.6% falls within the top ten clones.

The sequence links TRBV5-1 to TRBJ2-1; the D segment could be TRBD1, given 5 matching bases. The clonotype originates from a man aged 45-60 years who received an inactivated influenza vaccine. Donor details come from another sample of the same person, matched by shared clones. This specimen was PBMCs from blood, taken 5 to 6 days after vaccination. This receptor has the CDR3 CASSYDSQFDEQFF. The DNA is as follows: TGCGCCAGCAGCTACGACAGTCAGTTCGATGAGCAGTTCTTC.